One sample yielded the 7 T cell receptor beta chains listed below, sequenced in a study of T-cell memory formation after mild COVID-19. TCRdb re-derived calls from the 5' RACE reads in MiXCR, one entry per CDR3 protein. The profile shows roughly 150,000 distinct CDR3 sequences, 10% to 15% of them singletons. The material sequenced was PBMCs or a T cell subset sorted from them (not recorded which). These receptors were taken from a man younger than 35 who had mild COVID-19 (a few samples of this study predate the infection). Cell type and time point are not known.

V is TRBV9 and J is TRBJ2-1; unclear D gene. This CDR3 spans 13 amino acids. Germline CDR1 is SGDLS and CDR2 is YYNGEE. V was cut by 4 bases and J by 4 bases, with 9 bases left in between. The CDR3 region has the DNA TGTGCCAGCAGCACCGACCCTTACAATGAGCAGTTCTTC. Translation: CASSTDPYNEQFF.

This clonotype has more than one count but fewer than ten. The V call is TRBV4-3, the J call TRBJ1-1; D is possibly TRBD1 (5 bases). Looked up from germline, CDR1 is LGHNA and CDR2 is YSLEER. Trimming stripped 0 bases from V and 11 bases from J, with 16 bases between. This CDR3 is 14 amino acids long. The CDR3 DNA reads TGCGCCAGCAGCCAAGAGTGGCAGGGAGGATTGGCTTTCTTT. Translated, it gives CASSQEWQGGLAFF.

This clonotype was seen a few times. The rearrangement links TRBV6-6 to TRBJ1-5; D gene ambiguous. The CDR3 spans 14 residues. V shed 6 bases and J shed 1 base, with 10 bases lying between them. Germline loops: CDR1 MNHNY, CDR2 SVGAGI (reference sequence). CDR3 in amino acids: CASREGVSNQPQHF. The CDR3 DNA follows: TGTGCCAGCAGGGAAGGTGTAAGCAATCAGCCCCAGCATTTT.

This clonotype was detected a few times. J is TRBJ1-2 and V is TRBV6-2 or TRBV6-3, with a weak D call TRBD1 (6 bases). Germline CDR1 and CDR2: MNHEY and SVGEGT. V lost 2 bases and J lost 5, with 6 bases in between. The CDR3 is 12 amino acids. CDR3 amino acids: CASSYQGYGYTF. CDR3 nucleotides: TGTGCCAGCAGTTACCAGGGGTATGGCTACACCTTC.

This clonotype was observed a few times. The CDR3 DNA is TGCGCCAGCAGCGTCTCCGGGACAGTTTCTCTCGGGGTAGCCAAAAACATTCAGTACTTC. It specifies CASSVSGTVSLGVAKNIQYF. The chain joins TRBV5-1 to TRBJ2-4, with 7 bases aligning to TRBD1. There are 20 residues in the CDR3. The V segment lost 4 bases and the J segment 0 bases; nucleotides outside the gene matches: 19. Looked up from germline, CDR1 is SGHRS and CDR2 is YFSETQ.

The rearrangement links TRBV28 to TRBJ1-2; 8 bases align to TRBD1. J lost 5 bases, V lost 10 bases, and 9 bases had no gene match. This CDR3 is built from 13 residues. The V gene's germline CDR1 is MDHEN and CDR2 SYDVKM. The CDR3 DNA reads as TGTGCCACCAGGGCAGGGGGCGGGTATGGCTACACCTTC. Translation gives CATRAGGGYGYTF.

The chain employs TRBV4-3 and TRBJ1-6; TRBD1 matches 9 bases. The CDR3 is made up of 15 amino acids. J lost 9 bases, V lost 0 bases, and 3 bases had no gene match. Germline CDR1 reads LGHNA; CDR2 reads YSLEER. The CDR3 DNA reads as TGCGCCAGCAGCCAAGAGGGACAGGGCAGTTCACCCCTCCACTTT. Its protein product is CASSQEGQGSSPLHF.